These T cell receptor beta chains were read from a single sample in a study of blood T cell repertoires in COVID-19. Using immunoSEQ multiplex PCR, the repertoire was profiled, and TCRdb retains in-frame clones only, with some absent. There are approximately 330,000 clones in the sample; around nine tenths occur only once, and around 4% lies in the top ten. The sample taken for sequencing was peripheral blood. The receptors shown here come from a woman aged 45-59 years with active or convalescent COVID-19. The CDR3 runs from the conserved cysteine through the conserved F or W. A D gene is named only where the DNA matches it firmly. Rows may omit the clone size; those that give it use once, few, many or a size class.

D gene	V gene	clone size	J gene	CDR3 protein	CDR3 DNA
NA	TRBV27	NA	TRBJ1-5	CASTAGGLSNQPQHF	TGTGCCAGCACCGCTGGAGGGCTCAGCAATCAGCCCCAGCATTTT
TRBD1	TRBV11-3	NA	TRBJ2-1	CASSTSDLSDRGVNEQFF	TGTGCCAGCAGCACTAGCGACCTCTCGGACAGGGGGGTCAATGAGCAGTTCTTC
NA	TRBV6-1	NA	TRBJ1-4	CASSELGADEKLFF	TGTGCCAGCAGTGAACTGGGGGCAGATGAAAAACTGTTTTTT
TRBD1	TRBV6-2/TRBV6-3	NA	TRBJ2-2	CASSWDRKNTGELFF	TGTGCCAGCAGTTGGGACAGAAAGAACACCGGGGAGCTGTTTTTT
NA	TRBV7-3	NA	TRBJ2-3	CASSEMGGPPDTQYF	TGTGCCAGCAGCGAAATGGGCGGGCCACCAGATACGCAGTATTTT
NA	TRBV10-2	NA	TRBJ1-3	CASIDSGNTIYF	TGCGCCAGCATCGACAGTGGAAACACCATATATTTT
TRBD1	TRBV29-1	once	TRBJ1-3	CSVEIRQGAYF	TGCAGCGTTGAAATTCGGCAGGGGGCATATTTT
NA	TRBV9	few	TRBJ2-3	CASSVAGAGADTQYF	TGTGCCAGCAGCGTTGCGGGTGCAGGCGCAGATACGCAGTATTTT
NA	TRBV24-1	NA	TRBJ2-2	CATAPSAGLSGELFF	TGTGCCACCGCCCCCTCTGCGGGTCTATCCGGGGAGCTGTTTTTT
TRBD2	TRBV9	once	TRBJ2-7	CASSVEAGTSRGEQYF	TGTGCCAGCAGCGTTGAGGCGGGGACTAGCAGGGGCGAGCAGTACTTC
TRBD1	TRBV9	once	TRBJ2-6	CASSENAGTGSFSGANVLTF	TGTGCCAGCAGCGAAAACGCCGGGACAGGGTCTTTTTCTGGGGCCAACGTCCTGACTTTC
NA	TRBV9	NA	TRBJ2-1	CASSVDGESYNEQFF	TGTGCCAGCAGCGTAGATGGGGAGTCCTACAATGAGCAGTTCTTC
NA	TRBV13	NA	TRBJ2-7	CASSFGDRRYEQYF	TGTGCCAGCAGCTTTGGTGACAGGCGCTACGAGCAGTACTTC
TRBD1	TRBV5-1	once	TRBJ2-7	CASSVHPGTAFYEQYF	TGCGCCAGCAGCGTACACCCTGGGACAGCCTTCTACGAGCAGTACTTC
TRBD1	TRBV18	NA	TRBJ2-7	CASSLGQGVNEQYF	TGTGCCAGCTCGCTGGGACAGGGAGTCAACGAGCAGTACTTC
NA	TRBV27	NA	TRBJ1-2	CASSPGDTVPFYGYTF	TGTGCCAGCAGCCCAGGGGACACGGTCCCTTTCTATGGCTACACCTTC
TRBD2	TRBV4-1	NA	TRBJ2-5	CASSQRGLAGEYQETQYF	TGCGCCAGCAGCCAAAGAGGCCTAGCGGGGGAGTACCAAGAGACCCAGTACTTC
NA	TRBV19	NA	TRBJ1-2	CASSDRLFGGYTF	TGTGCCAGTAGTGACAGGCTTTTCGGTGGCTACACCTTC
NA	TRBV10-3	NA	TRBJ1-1	CAISETTGLAFF	TGTGCCATCAGTGAGACTACAGGGTTAGCTTTCTTT